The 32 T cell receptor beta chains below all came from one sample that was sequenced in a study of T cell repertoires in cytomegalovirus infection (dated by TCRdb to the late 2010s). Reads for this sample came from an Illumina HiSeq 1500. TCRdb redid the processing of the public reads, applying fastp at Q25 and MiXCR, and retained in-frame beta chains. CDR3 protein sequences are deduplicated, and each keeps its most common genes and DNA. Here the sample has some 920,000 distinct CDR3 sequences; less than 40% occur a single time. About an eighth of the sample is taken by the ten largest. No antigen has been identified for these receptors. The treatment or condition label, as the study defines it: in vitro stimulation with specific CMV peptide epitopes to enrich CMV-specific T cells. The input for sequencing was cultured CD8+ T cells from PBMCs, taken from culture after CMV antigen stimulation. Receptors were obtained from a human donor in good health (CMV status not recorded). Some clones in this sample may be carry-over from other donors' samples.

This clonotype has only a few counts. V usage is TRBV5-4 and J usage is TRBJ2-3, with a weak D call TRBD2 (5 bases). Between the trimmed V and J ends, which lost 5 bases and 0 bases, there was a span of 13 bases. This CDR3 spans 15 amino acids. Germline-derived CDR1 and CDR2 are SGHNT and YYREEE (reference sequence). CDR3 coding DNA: TGTGCCAGCAGGGCGGGCAGCCTTAGCACAGATACGCAGTATTTT. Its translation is CASRAGSLSTDTQYF.

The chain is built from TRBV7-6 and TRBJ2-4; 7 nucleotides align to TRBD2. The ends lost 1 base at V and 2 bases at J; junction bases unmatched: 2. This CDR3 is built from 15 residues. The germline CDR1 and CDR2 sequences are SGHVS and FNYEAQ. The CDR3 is CASSLGEGSKNIQYF. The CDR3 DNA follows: TGTGCCAGCAGCTTAGGGGAGGGGTCCAAAAACATTCAGTACTTC.

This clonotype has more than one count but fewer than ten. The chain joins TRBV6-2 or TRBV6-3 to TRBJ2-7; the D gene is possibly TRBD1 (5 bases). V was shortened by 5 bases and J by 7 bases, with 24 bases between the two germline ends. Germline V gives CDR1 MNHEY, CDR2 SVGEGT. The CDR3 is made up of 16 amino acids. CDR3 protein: CASSRTLTDRTKEQYF. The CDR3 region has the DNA TGTGCCAGCAGTCGAACGTTGACAGATCGGACGAAAGAGCAGTACTTC.

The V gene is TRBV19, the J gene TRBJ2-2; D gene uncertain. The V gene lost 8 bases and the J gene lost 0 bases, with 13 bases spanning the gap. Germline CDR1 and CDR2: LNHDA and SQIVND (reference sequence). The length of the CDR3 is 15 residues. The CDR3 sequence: CASSHGWANTGELFF. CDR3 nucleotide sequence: TGTGCCAGTTCCCATGGGTGGGCGAACACCGGGGAGCTGTTTTTT.

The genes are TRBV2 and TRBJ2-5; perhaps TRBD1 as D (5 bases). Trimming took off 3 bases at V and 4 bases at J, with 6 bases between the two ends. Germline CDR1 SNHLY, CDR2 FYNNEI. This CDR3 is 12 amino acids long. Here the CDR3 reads CASSETVETQYF. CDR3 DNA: TGTGCCAGCAGTGAGACAGTAGAGACCCAGTACTTC.

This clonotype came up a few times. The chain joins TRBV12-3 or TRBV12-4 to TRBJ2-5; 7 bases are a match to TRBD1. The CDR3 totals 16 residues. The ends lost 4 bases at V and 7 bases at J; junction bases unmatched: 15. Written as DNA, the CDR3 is TGTGCCAGCAGTTCTACAGGGGAACGGCTCCTCGGGACCCAGTACTTC. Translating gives CASSSTGERLLGTQYF.

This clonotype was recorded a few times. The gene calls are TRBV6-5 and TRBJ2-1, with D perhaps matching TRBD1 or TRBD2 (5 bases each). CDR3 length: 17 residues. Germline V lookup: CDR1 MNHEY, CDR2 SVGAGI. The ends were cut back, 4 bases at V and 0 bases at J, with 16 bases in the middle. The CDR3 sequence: CASSLSSWGSSYNEQFF. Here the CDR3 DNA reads TGTGCCAGCAGTTTATCGTCATGGGGGAGCTCCTACAATGAGCAGTTCTTC.

The DNA of the CDR3 is TGCGCCAGCAGCCAAGCTACGACCGGACCGATCGAGCAGTTCTTC. Amino acid sequence: CASSQATTGPIEQFF. The gene calls are TRBV4-1 and TRBJ2-1; D not certain. V was trimmed by 1 base and J by 10 bases, leaving 17 bases between them. CDR1 and CDR2 from the germline V gene are MGHRA and YSYEKL. The CDR3 has 15 residues.

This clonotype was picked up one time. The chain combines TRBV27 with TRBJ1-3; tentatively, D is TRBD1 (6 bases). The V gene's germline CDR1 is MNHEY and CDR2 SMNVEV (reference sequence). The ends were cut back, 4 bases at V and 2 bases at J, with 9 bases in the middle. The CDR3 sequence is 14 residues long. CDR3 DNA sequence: TGTGCCAGCAGTTCAGGGGTAGCTGGAAACACCATATATTTT. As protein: CASSSGVAGNTIYF.

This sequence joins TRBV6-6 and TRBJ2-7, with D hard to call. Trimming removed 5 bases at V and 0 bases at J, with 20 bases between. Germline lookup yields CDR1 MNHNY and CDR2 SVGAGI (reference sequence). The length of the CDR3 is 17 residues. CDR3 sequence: CASSRRPDLLSSYEQYF. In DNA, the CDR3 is TGTGCCAGCAGTCGAAGACCGGACCTACTAAGCTCCTACGAGCAGTACTTC.

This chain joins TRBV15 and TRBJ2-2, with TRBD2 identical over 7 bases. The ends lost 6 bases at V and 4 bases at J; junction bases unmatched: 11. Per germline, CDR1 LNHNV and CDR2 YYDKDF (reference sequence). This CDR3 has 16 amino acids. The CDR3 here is CATRPKAAGVTGELFF. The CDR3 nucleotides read TGTGCCACCAGACCCAAGGCGGCGGGGGTCACCGGGGAGCTGTTTTTT.

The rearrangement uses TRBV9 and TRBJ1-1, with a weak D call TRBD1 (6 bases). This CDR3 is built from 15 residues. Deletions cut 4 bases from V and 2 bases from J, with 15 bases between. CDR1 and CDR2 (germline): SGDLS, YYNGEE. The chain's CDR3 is CASSTGRAANTEAFF. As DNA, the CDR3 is TGTGCCAGCAGCACAGGGAGGGCAGCAAACACTGAAGCTTTCTTT.

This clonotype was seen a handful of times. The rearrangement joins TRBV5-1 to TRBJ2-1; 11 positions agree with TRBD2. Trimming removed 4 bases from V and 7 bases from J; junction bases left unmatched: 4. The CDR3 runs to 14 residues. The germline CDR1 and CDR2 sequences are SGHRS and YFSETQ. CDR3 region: CASSGSGGANEQFF. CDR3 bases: TGCGCCAGCAGCGGTAGCGGGGGGGCGAATGAGCAGTTCTTC.

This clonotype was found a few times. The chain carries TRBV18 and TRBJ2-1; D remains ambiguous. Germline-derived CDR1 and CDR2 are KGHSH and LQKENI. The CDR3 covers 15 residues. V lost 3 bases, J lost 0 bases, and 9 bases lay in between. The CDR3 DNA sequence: TGTGCCAGCTCACCCAACCCATACTCCTACAATGAGCAGTTCTTC. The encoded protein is CASSPNPYSYNEQFF. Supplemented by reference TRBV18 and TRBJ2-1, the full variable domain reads NAGVMQNPRHLVRRRGQEARLRCSPMKGHSHVYWYRQLPEEGLKFMVYLQKENIIDESGMPKERFSAEFPKEGPSILRIQQVVRGDSAAYFCASSPNPYSYNEQFFGPGTRLTVL.

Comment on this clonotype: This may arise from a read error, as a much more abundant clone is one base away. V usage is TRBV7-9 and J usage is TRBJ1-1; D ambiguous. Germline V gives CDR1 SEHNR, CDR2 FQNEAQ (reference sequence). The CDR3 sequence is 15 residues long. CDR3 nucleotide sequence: TGTACCAGCAGTCCCGCCGGCCCACCGAACACTGAAGCTTTCTTT. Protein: CTSSPAGPPNTEAFF.

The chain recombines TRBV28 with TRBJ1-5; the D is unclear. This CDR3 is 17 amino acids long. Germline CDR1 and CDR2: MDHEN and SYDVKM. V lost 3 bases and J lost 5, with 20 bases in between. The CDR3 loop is CASSFPSPPSKDQPQHF. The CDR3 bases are TGTGCCAGCAGTTTCCCCTCGCCGCCCTCGAAGGATCAGCCCCAGCATTTT.

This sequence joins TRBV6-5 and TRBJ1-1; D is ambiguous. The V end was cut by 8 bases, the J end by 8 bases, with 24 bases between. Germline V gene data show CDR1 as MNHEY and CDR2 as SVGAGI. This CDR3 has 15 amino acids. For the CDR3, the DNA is TGTGCCAGCGGGTATGCGAGTGCGGGAATCCCGGAAGCTTTCTTT. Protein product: CASGYASAGIPEAFF.

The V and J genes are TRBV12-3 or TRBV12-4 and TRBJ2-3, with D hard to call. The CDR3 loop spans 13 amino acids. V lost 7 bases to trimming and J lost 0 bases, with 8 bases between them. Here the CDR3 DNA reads TGTGCCAGCAAAGAGGCAAGCACAGATACGCAGTATTTT. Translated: CASKEASTDTQYF.

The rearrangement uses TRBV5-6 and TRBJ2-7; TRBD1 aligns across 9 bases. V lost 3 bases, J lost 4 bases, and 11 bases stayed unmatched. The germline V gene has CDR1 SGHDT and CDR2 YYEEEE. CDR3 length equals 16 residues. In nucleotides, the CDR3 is TGTGCCAGCAGCTCCCCCCGGGACAGGGTGGATTACGAGCAGTACTTC. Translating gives CASSSPRDRVDYEQYF. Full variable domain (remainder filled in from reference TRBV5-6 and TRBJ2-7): DAGVTQSPTHLIKTRGQQVTLRCSPKSGHDTVSWYQQALGQGPQFIFQYYEEEERQRGNFPDRFSGHQFPNYSSELNVNALLLGDSALYLCASSSPRDRVDYEQYFGPGTRLTVT.

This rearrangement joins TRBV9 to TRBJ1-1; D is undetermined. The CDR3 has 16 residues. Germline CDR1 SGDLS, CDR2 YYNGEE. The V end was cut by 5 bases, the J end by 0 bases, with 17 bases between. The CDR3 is CASSGLSRNVNTEAFF. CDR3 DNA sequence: TGTGCCAGCAGTGGCCTCTCACGGAACGTGAACACTGAAGCTTTCTTT.

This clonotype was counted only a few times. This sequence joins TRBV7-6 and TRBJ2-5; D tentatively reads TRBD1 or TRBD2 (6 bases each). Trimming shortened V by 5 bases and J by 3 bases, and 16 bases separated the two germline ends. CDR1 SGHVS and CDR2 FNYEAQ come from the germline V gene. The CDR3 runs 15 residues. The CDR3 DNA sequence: TGTGCCAGCAGCGACGGCTGGGGGGCCGAAGAGACCCAGTACTTC. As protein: CASSDGWGAEETQYF.

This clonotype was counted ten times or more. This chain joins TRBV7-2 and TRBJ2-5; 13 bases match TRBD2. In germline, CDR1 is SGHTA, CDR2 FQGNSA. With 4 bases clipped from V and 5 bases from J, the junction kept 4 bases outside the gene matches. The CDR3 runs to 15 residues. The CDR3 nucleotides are TGTGCCAGCAGCTGGACTAGCGGGGGTGGGGAGACCCAGTACTTC. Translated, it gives CASSWTSGGGETQYF. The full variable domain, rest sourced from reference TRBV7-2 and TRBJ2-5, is GAGVSQSPSNKVTEKGKDVELRCDPISGHTALYWYRQSLGQGLEFLIYFQGNSAPDKSGLPSDRFSAERTGGSVSTLTIQRTQQEDSAVYLCASSWTSGGGETQYFGPGTRLLVL.

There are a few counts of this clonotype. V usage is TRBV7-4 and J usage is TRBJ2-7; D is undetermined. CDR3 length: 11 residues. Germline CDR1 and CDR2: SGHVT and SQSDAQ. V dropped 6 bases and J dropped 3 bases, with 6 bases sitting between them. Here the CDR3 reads CASRPYYEQYV. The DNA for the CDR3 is TGTGCCAGCAGGCCCTACTACGAGCAGTACGTC.

CDR3 DNA sequence: TGTGCCAGCAGCTTACCCCCACAGGGGGCGCTCCCCGATGAGCAGTTCTTC. Protein product: CASSLPPQGALPDEQFF. The chain recombines TRBV7-8 with TRBJ2-1; 9 bases match TRBD1. Germline values: CDR1 SGHVS, CDR2 FQNEAQ. Losses at the gene ends were 2 bases for V and 8 bases for J; bases not matched to a gene: 13. The CDR3 covers 17 residues.

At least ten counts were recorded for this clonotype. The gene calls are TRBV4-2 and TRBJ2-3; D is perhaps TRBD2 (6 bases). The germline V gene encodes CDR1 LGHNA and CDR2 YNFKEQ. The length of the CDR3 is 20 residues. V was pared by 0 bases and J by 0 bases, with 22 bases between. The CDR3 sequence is CASSQEGYGTLMSSTDTQYF. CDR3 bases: TGTGCCAGCAGCCAAGAAGGTTACGGGACTCTAATGTCTAGCACAGATACGCAGTATTTT.

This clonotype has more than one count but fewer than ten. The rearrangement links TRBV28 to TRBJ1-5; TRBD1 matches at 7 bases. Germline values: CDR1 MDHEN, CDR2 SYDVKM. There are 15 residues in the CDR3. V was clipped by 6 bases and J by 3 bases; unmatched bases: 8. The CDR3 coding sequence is TGTGCCAGCAGAGTACAGGGGACTCCCAATCAGCCCCAGCATTTT. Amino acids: CASRVQGTPNQPQHF.

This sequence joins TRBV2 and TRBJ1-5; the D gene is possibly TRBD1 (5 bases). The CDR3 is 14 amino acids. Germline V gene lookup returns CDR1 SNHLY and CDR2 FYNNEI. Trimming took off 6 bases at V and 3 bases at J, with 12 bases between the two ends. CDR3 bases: TGTGCCAGCAGGCGACAGCTATACAATCAGCCCCAGCATTTT. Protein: CASRRQLYNQPQHF.

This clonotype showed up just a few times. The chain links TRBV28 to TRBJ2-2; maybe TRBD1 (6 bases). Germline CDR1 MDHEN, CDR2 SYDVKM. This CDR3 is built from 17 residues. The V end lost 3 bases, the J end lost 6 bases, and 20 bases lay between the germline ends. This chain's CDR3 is CASSFQGPYTFPGELFF. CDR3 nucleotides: TGTGCCAGCAGTTTTCAGGGGCCATACACCTTCCCCGGGGAGCTGTTTTTT.

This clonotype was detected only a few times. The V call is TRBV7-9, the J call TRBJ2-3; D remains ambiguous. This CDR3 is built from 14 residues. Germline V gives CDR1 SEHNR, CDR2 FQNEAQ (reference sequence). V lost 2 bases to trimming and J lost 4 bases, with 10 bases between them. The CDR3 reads CASSLLGNPDTQYF. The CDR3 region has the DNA TGTGCCAGCAGCTTATTAGGCAATCCAGATACGCAGTATTTT.

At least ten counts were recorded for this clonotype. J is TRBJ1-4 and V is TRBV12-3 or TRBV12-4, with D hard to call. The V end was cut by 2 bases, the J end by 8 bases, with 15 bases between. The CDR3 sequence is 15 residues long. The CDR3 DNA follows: TGTGCCAGCAGTTTATTCCCACCCGTAGTCGAAAAACTGTTTTTT. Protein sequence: CASSLFPPVVEKLFF.

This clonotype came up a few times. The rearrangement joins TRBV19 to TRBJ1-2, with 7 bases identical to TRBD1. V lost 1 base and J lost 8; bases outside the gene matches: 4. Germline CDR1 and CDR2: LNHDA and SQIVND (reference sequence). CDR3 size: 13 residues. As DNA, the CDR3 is TGTGCCAGTAGTATAGGTGGACAGGAAGGCTACACCTTC. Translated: CASSIGGQEGYTF.

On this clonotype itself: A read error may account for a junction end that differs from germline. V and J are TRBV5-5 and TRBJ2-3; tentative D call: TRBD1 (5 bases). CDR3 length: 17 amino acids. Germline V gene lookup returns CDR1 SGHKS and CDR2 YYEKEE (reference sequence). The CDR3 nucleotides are TGTGCCAGCGGCTTGTCTAGGTCAGGGATGAGCACAGATACGCAGTATTTT. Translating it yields CASGLSRSGMSTDTQYF.